These 29 T cell receptor beta chains were sequenced from one sample in a study of long-term antiretroviral therapy in people with HIV. They ran version v3.0 of the immunoSEQ assay at survey level. Sequenced by immunoSEQ multiplex PCR; TCRdb stores in-frame clones only, minus some. The profile shows about 27,000 clones, 80% to 90% of them singletons. The source was unsorted PBMCs, collected 3 years after starting antiretroviral therapy. These receptors were collected from a man in his forties or fifties with HIV.

This chain links TRBV4-1 with TRBJ1-5; a weak D match, TRBD1 (5 bases). Trimming shortened V by 0 bases and J by 5 bases, and 11 bases separated the two germline ends. Germline V lookup: CDR1 MGHRA, CDR2 YSYEKL. This CDR3 is built from 15 residues. CDR3: CASSQEGGVDQPQHF. The DNA of the CDR3 is TGCGCCAGCAGCCAAGAAGGAGGGGTAGATCAGCCCCAGCATTTT.

The chain recombines TRBV14 with TRBJ2-3, with D maybe TRBD2 (6 bases). The CDR3 length is 14 residues. The V end lost 2 bases, the J end lost 8 bases, and 14 bases lay between the germline ends. Germline V gene sequence: CDR1 SGHDN, CDR2 FVKESK. The CDR3 sequence is CASSQSLASGTQYF. CDR3 coding DNA: TGTGCCAGCAGCCAAAGTCTAGCGTCGGGTACGCAGTATTTT. Full variable domain (remainder filled in from reference TRBV14 and TRBJ2-3): EAGVTQFPSHSVIEKGQTVTLRCDPISGHDNLYWYRRVMGKEIKFLLHFVKESKQDESGMPNNRFLAERTGGTYSTLKVQPAELEDSGVYFCASSQSLASGTQYFGPGTRLTVL.

V usage is TRBV14 and J usage is TRBJ2-7; maybe TRBD1 (6 bases). The germline V gene encodes CDR1 SGHDN and CDR2 FVKESK. V lost 1 base and J 2 bases, leaving 9 bases between the germline ends. The CDR3 is 14 amino acids. The CDR3 sequence: CASSQGQGPYEQYF. As DNA, the CDR3 is TGTGCCAGCAGCCAAGGGCAGGGGCCCTACGAGCAGTACTTC.

The chain couples TRBV18 to TRBJ1-1; TRBD1 is a possible D gene (5 bases). Per the germline V gene, CDR1 is KGHSH and CDR2 is LQKENI. The V end was cut by 8 bases, the J end by 5 bases, with 18 bases between. This CDR3 has 14 residues. The CDR3 reads CASLSRGGTTEAFF. The CDR3 region has the DNA TGTGCCAGCCTTTCCCGGGGGGGTACAACTGAAGCTTTCTTT. Supplemented by reference TRBV18 and TRBJ1-1, the full variable domain reads NAGVMQNPRHLVRRRGQEARLRCSPMKGHSHVYWYRQLPEEGLKFMVYLQKENIIDESGMPKERFSAEFPKEGPSILRIQQVVRGDSAAYFCASLSRGGTTEAFFGQGTRLTVV.

The chain is built from TRBV11-2 and TRBJ2-1; perhaps TRBD2 as D (5 bases). This CDR3 is 16 amino acids long. V was trimmed by 6 bases and J by 0 bases, leaving 15 bases between them. CDR1 is SGHAT, CDR2 FQNNGV, per germline. The CDR3 loop reads CASSAGVTSSYNEQFF. CDR3 DNA: TGTGCCAGCAGTGCCGGGGTTACTAGCTCCTACAATGAGCAGTTCTTC.

This clone was seen a few times. This sequence joins TRBV7-8 and TRBJ2-3; 14 bases align to TRBD2. The CDR3 contains 19 residues. Per germline, CDR1 SGHVS and CDR2 FQNEAQ. Trimming removed 2 bases from V and 3 bases from J; junction bases left unmatched: 10. CDR3 in amino acids: CASSLYGTSGSKSTDTQYF. DNA of the CDR3: TGTGCCAGCAGCTTATATGGGACTAGCGGGAGTAAGAGTACAGATACGCAGTATTTT.

This chain links TRBV7-3 with TRBJ2-3; D call uncertain. V was clipped by 5 bases and J by 4 bases, with 10 bases between them. The germline CDR1 and CDR2 sequences are SGHTA and FQGTGA. The CDR3 contains 13 residues. This chain's CDR3 is CASSIIPADTQYF. The DNA for the CDR3 is TGTGCCAGCAGCATAATCCCCGCAGATACGCAGTATTTT.

This clone appeared a few times. This chain connects TRBV7-3 to TRBJ1-1; possible D gene TRBD1, 6 bases. This CDR3 is built from 14 residues. Per the germline V gene, CDR1 is SGHTA and CDR2 is FQGTGA. Trimming pared 4 bases from V and 7 bases from J, leaving 16 bases between. CDR3 protein: CASSSTPGQSEAFF. CDR3 bases: TGTGCCAGCAGCTCTACCCCTGGACAGAGTGAAGCTTTCTTT. The variable domain in full, with the rest retrieved from reference TRBV7-3 and TRBJ1-1, is GAGVSQTPSNKVTEKGKYVELRCDPISGHTALYWYRQSLGQGPEFLIYFQGTGAADDSGLPNDRFFAVRPEGSVSTLKIQRTERGDSAVYLCASSSTPGQSEAFFGQGTRLTVV.

This sequence joins TRBV9 and TRBJ2-3, with D tentatively TRBD2 (5 bases). The CDR3 has 15 residues. The V gene lost 0 bases and the J gene lost 1 base, with 9 bases spanning the gap. Germline V CDR1 and CDR2: SGDLS, YYNGEE. CDR3 in DNA: TGTGCCAGCAGCGTAGACGGACTTCGCACAGATACGCAGTATTTT. Protein sequence: CASSVDGLRTDTQYF.

The chain combines TRBV6-5 with TRBJ2-5, with a tentative D call TRBD2 (6 bases). Trimming left V 6 bases short and J 5 bases short, with 16 bases between. Looked up from germline, CDR1 is MNHEY and CDR2 is SVGAGI. The CDR3 sequence is 14 residues long. Here the CDR3 reads CASSLPSRGETQYF. The CDR3 DNA reads as TGTGCCAGCAGCCTCCCAAGCCGGGGGGAGACCCAGTACTTC.

The J gene is TRBJ2-2, the V gene TRBV7-8; D is perhaps TRBD1 (7 bases). The CDR3 loop spans 15 amino acids. Germline values: CDR1 SGHVS, CDR2 FQNEAQ. V lost 4 bases to trimming and J lost 4 bases, with 13 bases between them. CDR3 sequence (DNA): TGTGCCAGCAGCTCCCAGGGGGGCTTCACCGGGGAGCTGTTTTTT. It specifies CASSSQGGFTGELFF.

The chain links TRBV28 to TRBJ2-7, with 10 positions matching TRBD2. Unmatched junction bases numbered 11, after V lost 4 bases and J lost 2 bases. This CDR3 has 17 amino acids. Germline V gene data show CDR1 as MDHEN and CDR2 as SYDVKM. The CDR3 coding sequence is TGTGCCAGCAGTTCGACCTCTAGCGGGGGATTACCCTACGAGCAGTACTTC. This sequence encodes CASSSTSSGGLPYEQYF.

J is TRBJ2-7 and V is TRBV6-5; tentatively, D is TRBD1 (5 bases). V gave up 4 bases and J gave up 4 bases, with 17 bases separating them. Germline V lookup: CDR1 MNHEY, CDR2 SVGAGI. CDR3 size: 15 residues. The CDR3 reads CASSSTTGGRYEQYF. CDR3 DNA: TGTGCCAGCAGTTCGACAACAGGTGGGCGGTACGAGCAGTACTTC.

This chain joins TRBV10-3 and TRBJ1-6; 10 nucleotides match TRBD1. V trimming: 2 bases; J trimming: 10 bases; junction bases outside the gene matches: 2. This CDR3 contains 14 residues. CDR1 and CDR2 from the germline V gene are ENHRY and SYGVKD. The DNA of the CDR3 is TGTGCCATCAGTGAGGACAGGGGGCGATCACCCCTCCACTTT. It translates to CAISEDRGRSPLHF.

The sample holds one count of this clone. The genes are TRBV15 and TRBJ2-1; the D is unclear. This CDR3 has 13 amino acids. Trimming took 8 bases from V and 0 from J, leaving 8 bases between them. Germline CDR1 is LNHNV and CDR2 is YYDKDF (reference sequence). The DNA for the CDR3 is TGTGCCACCGGCGTGAGCTCCTACAATGAGCAGTTCTTC. This encodes CATGVSSYNEQFF.

The chain has TRBV5-4 and TRBJ1-2; TRBD1 is a possible D gene (5 bases). Trimming took off 0 bases at V and 4 bases at J, with 13 bases between the two ends. The germline gives CDR1 SGHNT, CDR2 YYREEE (reference sequence). CDR3 length: 15 amino acids. Here the CDR3 reads CASSLEEGWFYGYTF. CDR3 nucleotide sequence: TGTGCCAGCAGCTTGGAAGAGGGGTGGTTCTATGGCTACACCTTC.

The chain links TRBV4-2 to TRBJ2-7; 9 nucleotides line up with TRBD2. The germline V gene encodes CDR1 LGHNA and CDR2 YNFKEQ. The CDR3 loop spans 14 amino acids. J was trimmed by 7 bases and V by 6 bases; bases with no gene match: 10. The DNA of the CDR3 is TGTGCCAGCAGTCCTAGCGGGGCTACCAGAGAGCAGTACTTC. Its protein product is CASSPSGATREQYF.

This chain uses TRBV18 with TRBJ2-1, with D hard to call. Germline CDR1 is KGHSH and CDR2 is LQKENI. Trimming cost V 2 bases and J 5 bases, with 1 base left between them. The CDR3 has 11 amino acids. This CDR3 is CASSPDNEQFF. The CDR3, as DNA: TGTGCCAGCTCACCAGACAATGAGCAGTTCTTC.

This clone was observed a single time. The chain couples TRBV19 to TRBJ1-2; the D is unclear. V lost 3 bases, J lost 2 bases, and 13 bases lay in between. Germline CDR1 is LNHDA and CDR2 is SQIVND (reference sequence). The CDR3 spans 15 residues. As DNA, the CDR3 is TGTGCCAGTAGTATGGTGATTTCCTCCAACTATGGCTACACCTTC. Translation gives CASSMVISSNYGYTF.

The chain carries TRBV9 and TRBJ2-1; 10 bases are shared with TRBD2. V shed 4 bases, J shed 12 bases, and the junction held 10 bases outside the gene matches. The length of the CDR3 is 14 residues. CDR1 SGDLS and CDR2 YYNGEE come from the germline V gene. CDR3 in amino acids: CASSYLAGDHRQFF. Written as DNA, the CDR3 is TGTGCCAGCAGCTACCTAGCGGGGGACCACCGGCAGTTCTTC.

This chain links TRBV18 with TRBJ2-3; 8 nucleotides agree with TRBD1. Losses at the gene ends were 1 base for V and 3 bases for J; bases not matched to a gene: 3. Germline lookup yields CDR1 KGHSH and CDR2 LQKENI. CDR3 length: 15 amino acids. CDR3 protein: CASSPRQGLTDTQYF. The CDR3 DNA sequence: TGTGCCAGCTCACCACGACAGGGGTTAACAGATACGCAGTATTTT. Using reference TRBV18 and TRBJ2-3 for the parts outside the CDR3, the full variable domain is NAGVMQNPRHLVRRRGQEARLRCSPMKGHSHVYWYRQLPEEGLKFMVYLQKENIIDESGMPKERFSAEFPKEGPSILRIQQVVRGDSAAYFCASSPRQGLTDTQYFGPGTRLTVL.

The chain joins TRBV11-2 to TRBJ2-5, with TRBD2 matching over 16 bases. CDR3 length: 18 amino acids. The germline V gene has CDR1 SGHAT and CDR2 FQNNGV. J was trimmed by 5 bases and V by 0 bases; bases with no gene match: 6. CDR3 amino acids: CASSLEGTSGGAGETQYF. Here the CDR3 DNA reads TGTGCCAGCAGCTTAGAGGGGACTAGCGGGGGGGCCGGGGAGACCCAGTACTTC.

The CDR3 DNA follows: TGTGCCAGCAGAATATTAGCGCCCGGTAATTCCTACGAGCAGTACTTC. Protein product: CASRILAPGNSYEQYF. This chain links TRBV27 with TRBJ2-7; D may be TRBD2 (5 bases). V was pared by 6 bases and J by 1 base, with 19 bases between. CDR3 length: 16 amino acids. Germline V gene sequence: CDR1 MNHEY, CDR2 SMNVEV (reference sequence).

This clone came up a few times. CDR3 residues: CASSLGQVENTIYF. In DNA, the CDR3 is TGTGCCAGCAGCTTGGGCCAGGTTGAAAACACCATATATTTT. This rearrangement joins TRBV5-4 to TRBJ1-3; D gene uncertain. The CDR3 runs 14 residues. Germline V gene data show CDR1 as SGHNT and CDR2 as YYREEE (reference sequence). The germline V and J ends were trimmed by 0 bases and 6 bases, with 10 bases remaining between them. The entire variable domain, with the rest obtained from reference TRBV5-4 and TRBJ1-3, is as follows: ETGVTQSPTHLIKTRGQQVTLRCSSQSGHNTVSWYQQALGQGPQFIFQYYREEENGRGNFPPRFSGLQFPNYSSELNVNALELDDSALYLCASSLGQVENTIYFGEGSWLTVV.

The CDR3 spells CSVSFGNTIYF. CDR3 DNA: TGCAGCGTTTCCTTTGGAAACACCATATATTTT. The chain uses TRBV29-1 and TRBJ1-3, with D unresolved. With 5 bases removed from V and 3 bases from J, the gap between germline ends came to 5 bases. The CDR3 has 11 amino acids. Germline V gives CDR1 SQVTM, CDR2 ANQGSEA.

This chain links TRBV29-1 with TRBJ1-4, with 9 positions matching TRBD1. This CDR3 spans 12 amino acids. Germline V lookup: CDR1 SQVTM, CDR2 ANQGSEA. V lost 1 base to trimming and J lost 10 bases; unmatched junction nucleotides: 1. Here the CDR3 reads CSVEAGQGKLFF. CDR3 DNA: TGCAGCGTTGAAGCGGGACAGGGAAAACTGTTTTTT.

The rearrangement joins TRBV5-4 to TRBJ1-2; D ambiguous. The CDR3 extends over 15 amino acids. Germline lookup yields CDR1 SGHNT and CDR2 YYREEE (reference sequence). V lost 4 bases, J lost 6 bases, and 19 bases lay in between. CDR3 bases: TGTGCCAGCAGCCCCGTTCGGCAGACGGGCAATGGCTACACCTTC. Residues: CASSPVRQTGNGYTF. The variable domain in full, with the rest retrieved from reference TRBV5-4 and TRBJ1-2, is ETGVTQSPTHLIKTRGQQVTLRCSSQSGHNTVSWYQQALGQGPQFIFQYYREEENGRGNFPPRFSGLQFPNYSSELNVNALELDDSALYLCASSPVRQTGNGYTFGSGTRLTVV.

The chain recombines TRBV19 with TRBJ2-1; possible D gene TRBD2, 6 bases. Germline V CDR1 and CDR2: LNHDA, SQIVND (reference sequence). This CDR3 region has 16 residues. The V gene lost 3 bases and the J gene lost 9 bases, with 21 bases spanning the gap. The DNA of the CDR3 is TGTGCCAGTAGTATTTTTCGGGCTAGCGATAATCCTGAGCAGTTCTTC. Encoded protein: CASSIFRASDNPEQFF.

The chain has TRBV5-4 and TRBJ1-4; no definite D call. CDR3 length equals 14 residues. V was trimmed by 0 bases and J by 3 bases, leaving 6 bases between them. Germline-derived CDR1 and CDR2 are SGHNT and YYREEE (reference sequence). The CDR3 loop is CASSLGQANEKLFF. CDR3 bases: TGTGCCAGCAGCTTGGGGCAGGCTAATGAAAAACTGTTTTTT.